This T cell receptor beta chain was recorded in a study of blood T cell repertoires in COVID-19. Study information: PBMCs, B-cell-depleted T cells, or T cells were the source of the cDNA or gDNA that made up the material.

Repertoires were generated with immunoSEQ multiplex PCR, while TCRdb's copy carries only in-frame clones and drops some. The table lists under 75,000 clones, around 88% of them singletons, with under 20% in the top ten. Germline trimming cut 4 bases from V and 5 bases from J; bases unmatched to any gene: 8. Per the germline V gene, CDR1 is SGHRS and CDR2 is YFSETQ. This CDR3 region has 14 residues. This chain joins TRBV5-1 and TRBJ2-5; 7 bases fit TRBD2. The sequencing input was peripheral blood. The TCR originated in an elderly woman with active COVID-19. This CDR3 reads CASSTTSDAETQYF. The CDR3, as DNA: TGCGCCAGCAGCACCACTAGCGACGCGGAGACCCAGTACTTC. Full variable domain (rest looked up from reference TRBV5-1 and TRBJ2-5): KAGVTQTPRYLIKTRGQQVTLSCSPISGHRSVSWYQQTPGQGLQFLFEYFSETQRNKGNFPGRFSGRQFSNSRSEMNVSTLELGDSALYLCASSTTSDAETQYFGPGTRLLVL.